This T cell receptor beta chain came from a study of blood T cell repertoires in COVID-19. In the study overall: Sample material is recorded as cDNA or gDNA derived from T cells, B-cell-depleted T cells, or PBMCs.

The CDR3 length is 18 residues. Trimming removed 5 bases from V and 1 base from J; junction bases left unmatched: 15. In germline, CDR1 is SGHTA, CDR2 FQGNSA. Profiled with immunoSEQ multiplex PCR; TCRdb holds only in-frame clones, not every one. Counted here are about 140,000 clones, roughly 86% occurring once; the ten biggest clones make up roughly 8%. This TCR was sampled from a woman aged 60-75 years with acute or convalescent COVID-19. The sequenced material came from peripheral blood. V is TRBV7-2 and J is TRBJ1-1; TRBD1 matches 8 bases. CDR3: CASSRRRQGLRENTEAFF. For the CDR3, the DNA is TGTGCCAGCAGCCGCAGGCGACAGGGGTTGCGGGAGAACACTGAAGCTTTCTTT.